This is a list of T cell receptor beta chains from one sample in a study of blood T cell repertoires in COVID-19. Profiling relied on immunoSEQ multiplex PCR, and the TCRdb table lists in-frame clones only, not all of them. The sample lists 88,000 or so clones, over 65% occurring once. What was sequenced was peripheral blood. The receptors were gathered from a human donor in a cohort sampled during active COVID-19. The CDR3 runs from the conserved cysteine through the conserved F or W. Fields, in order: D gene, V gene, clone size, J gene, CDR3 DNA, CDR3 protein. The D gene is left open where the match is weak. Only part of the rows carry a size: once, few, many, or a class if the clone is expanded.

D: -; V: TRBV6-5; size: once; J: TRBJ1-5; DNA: TGTGCCAGCAGTCCCAGTCAGCCCCAGCATTTT; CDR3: CASSPSQPQHF
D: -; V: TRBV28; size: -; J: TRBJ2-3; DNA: TGTGCCAGCCGGGACACTAGCACAGATACGCAGTATTTT; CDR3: CASRDTSTDTQYF
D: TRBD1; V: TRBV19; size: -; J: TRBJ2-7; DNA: TGTGCCAGTAGACCCGACAGGGGAACCTACGAGCAGTACTTC; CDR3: CASRPDRGTYEQYF
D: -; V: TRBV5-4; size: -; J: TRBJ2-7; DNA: TGTGCCAGCAGCAGTAACAGGGCCCCCTACGAGCAGTACTTC; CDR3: CASSSNRAPYEQYF
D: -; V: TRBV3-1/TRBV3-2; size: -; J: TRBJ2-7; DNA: TGTGCCAGCAGCCCCGGGATTTACGAGCAGTACTTC; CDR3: CASSPGIYEQYF
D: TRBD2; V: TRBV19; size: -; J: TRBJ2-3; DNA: TGTGCCAGTAGGACTAGCGGCGACGGAACAGATACGCAGTATTTT; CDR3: CASRTSGDGTDTQYF
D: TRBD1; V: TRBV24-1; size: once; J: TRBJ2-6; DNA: TGTGCCACCAGTGATACTTCAGGGGGTCCTGGGGCCAACGTCCTGACTTTC; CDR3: CATSDTSGGPGANVLTF
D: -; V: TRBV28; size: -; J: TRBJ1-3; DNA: TGTGCCAGCAGTTTACCTTGGGCCACCATATATTTT; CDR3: CASSLPWATIYF
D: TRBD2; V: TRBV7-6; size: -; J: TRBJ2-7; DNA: TGTGCCAGCAGCCGCCGGGGGGACGAGCAGTACTTC; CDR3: CASSRRGDEQYF
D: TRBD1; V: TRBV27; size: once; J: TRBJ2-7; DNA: TGTGCCAGCAGTTTGGAGACAGGGTATGGGGAGCAGTACTTC; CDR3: CASSLETGYGEQYF
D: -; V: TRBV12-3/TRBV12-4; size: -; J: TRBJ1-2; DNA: TGTGCCAGCAGCATCCGGGAATCCTATGGCTACACCTTC; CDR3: CASSIRESYGYTF
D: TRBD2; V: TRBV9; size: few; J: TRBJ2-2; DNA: TGTGCCAGCACCAGGAGGCCTAGCGGGGGCCCGAACACCGGGGAGCTGTTTTTT; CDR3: CASTRRPSGGPNTGELFF
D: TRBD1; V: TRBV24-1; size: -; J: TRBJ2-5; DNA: TGTGCCACCAGTGATTTCTCCACAGGGGCAGAGGAGACCCAGTACTTC; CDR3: CATSDFSTGAEETQYF
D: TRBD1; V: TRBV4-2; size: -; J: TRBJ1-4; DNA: TGTGCCAGCAGCCCGGGACAGGGAGGGGAAAAACTGTTTTTT; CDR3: CASSPGQGGEKLFF